This T cell receptor beta chain was recovered during a study of T cells in Graves' hyperthyroidism and ophthalmopathy. The source material, RNA transcripts, was used to amplify TCR beta CDR3 regions. A first-round RT-PCR of the TCR CDR3 used the HTBI primer set. A single record per CDR3 protein comes from TCRdb applying MiXCR to the multiplex PCR reads. Here the sample spans roughly 560,000 distinct CDR3 sequences, 14% to 15% being singletons. Diagnosis rested on symptoms, serum thyroxine and TRAb, thyroid ultrasound, and orbital computed tomography. Around 10 ml fresh peripheral blood yielded the PBMCs. This clonotype has only a few counts. Its antigen is not known. In germline, CDR1 is MDHEN, CDR2 SYDVKM. The CDR3 is 16 residues long. The germline V and J ends were trimmed by 5 bases and 4 bases, with 20 bases remaining between them. Study-wide findings and caveats: Most clonotypes expanded in the thyroid (above 0.001) were also present in blood. The model foresaw ophthalmopathy a median roughly 6.3 months prior to onset.

The gene calls are TRBV28 and TRBJ1-2, with D perhaps matching TRBD1 (5 bases). Sequences were obtained from blood. This TCR was sampled from a woman between 40 and 55 years old with Graves' ophthalmopathy. CDR3 DNA sequence: TGTGCCAGCAGTCAGAGGGACCCACGCCTAGGCTATGGCTACACCTTC. It encodes CASSQRDPRLGYGYTF.